Listed here is a single T cell receptor (beta chain). As yet, its antigen is unknown. From germline, CDR1 is MNHEY and CDR2 SMNVEV (reference sequence). V lost 0 bases and J 2 bases, leaving 14 bases between the germline ends. This CDR3 comprises 16 residues. These data come from a study of beta chain features in type 1 diabetes. The authors reverse transcribed all of the isolated RNA, so sequencing captured expressed TCRB transcripts. Libraries were prepared by immunoSEQ multiplex PCR; TCRdb keeps only in-frame clonotypes and omits some of them. The sample comprises around 14,000 clones, 70% to 80% of which are singletons, and around 0.3% rests with the top ten. Notes on the study in general: TCRB CDR3s were moderately but significantly shorter in Type 1 diabetes patients in all four CD4+ subsets.

This TCR was sampled from a woman aged 18-30 years with type 1 diabetes. The chain links TRBV27 to TRBJ2-7; tentatively, D is TRBD1 (6 bases). The specimen was stem cell memory CD4+ T cells from blood. In DNA, the CDR3 is TGTGCCAGCAGTTTATCCCGGGGAGAGGGGGCCTACGAGCAGTACTTC. Protein sequence: CASSLSRGEGAYEQYF.